These T cell receptor beta chains were read from a single sample in a study of blood T cell repertoires in COVID-19. Data came from immunoSEQ multiplex PCR; TCRdb stores just in-frame clones and leaves some out. The sample includes 130,000 to 150,000 clones, 75% to 90% of them seen just once. Source material: peripheral blood. Source of these receptors: a woman aged 60-70 years with active COVID-19. Both conserved end residues are part of each CDR3. D genes are given only for firm matches. A clone size is listed for some rows: how often the clone was seen (once, few, many), or a class if it is expanded.

j_gene,d_gene,v_gene,abundance,CDR3aa,CDR3nt
TRBJ2-3,TRBD2,TRBV3-1/TRBV3-2,.,CASSVGLATTDTQYF,TGTGCCAGCAGCGTGGGACTAGCCACCACAGATACGCAGTATTTT
TRBJ2-7,.,TRBV9,.,CASSVGQGLSYEQYF,TGTGCCAGCAGCGTAGGCCAGGGGCTATCCTACGAGCAGTACTTC
TRBJ2-1,TRBD2,TRBV24-1,once,CATSASSGSSYNEQFF,TGTGCCACCAGTGCATCTAGCGGGAGCTCCTACAATGAGCAGTTCTTC
TRBJ2-7,.,TRBV7-7,.,CASSFSLATNYEQYF,TGTGCTAGCAGCTTTTCCCTAGCGACAAACTACGAGCAGTACTTC
TRBJ2-3,.,TRBV7-2,.,CASSLTTYTDTQYF,TGTGCCAGCAGCTTAACTACTTACACAGATACGCAGTATTTT
TRBJ1-4,.,TRBV2,.,CASSEGRGGEKLFF,TGTGCCAGCAGTGAAGGCAGGGGTGGTGAAAAACTGTTTTTT
TRBJ2-7,.,TRBV7-9,.,CASSFLRGQGSDEQYF,TGTGCCAGCAGCTTTTTAAGAGGTCAGGGAAGTGACGAGCAGTACTTC
TRBJ2-1,.,TRBV2,once,CASLGGAPYNEQFF,TGTGCCAGCTTGGGGGGTGCCCCCTACAATGAGCAGTTCTTC
TRBJ2-2,.,TRBV4-1,.,CASSHQQLGSGELFF,TGCGCCAGCAGCCACCAACAGTTAGGCTCCGGGGAGCTGTTTTTT
TRBJ1-2,.,TRBV6-5,.,CASSYSFGASNGYTF,TGTGCCAGCAGTTACTCGTTTGGGGCGTCTAATGGCTACACCTTC
TRBJ2-1,.,TRBV5-1,.,CASSTVSSYNEQFF,TGCGCCAGCAGCACGGTTAGCTCCTACAATGAGCAGTTCTTC
TRBJ1-1,.,TRBV5-4,.,CASSSYSYWGGWVEAFF,TGTGCCAGCAGCTCTTACTCTTACTGGGGGGGTTGGGTCGAAGCTTTCTTT
TRBJ2-5,TRBD1,TRBV7-3,.,CASSNPLTGDETQYF,TGTGCCAGCAGCAACCCACTGACAGGGGACGAGACCCAGTACTTC
TRBJ2-7,TRBD2,TRBV7-2,.,CASSYRGLAGVHEQYF,TGTGCCAGCAGCTACCGGGGACTAGCGGGGGTCCACGAGCAGTACTTC
TRBJ1-3,.,TRBV7-2,once,CASSLVLGGTGNTIYF,TGTGCCAGCAGCTTAGTTCTAGGCGGGACTGGAAACACCATATATTTT
TRBJ2-5,.,TRBV20-1,.,CSANSVETQYF,TGCAGTGCTAACTCGGTGGAGACCCAGTACTTC
TRBJ1-3,.,TRBV7-2,.,CASSLGPVSSGNTIYF,TGTGCCAGCAGCTTAGGTCCCGTCAGCTCTGGAAACACCATATATTTT
TRBJ2-5,TRBD1,TRBV5-4,.,CASSQNRGQETQYF,TGTGCCAGCAGTCAAAACAGGGGACAAGAGACCCAGTACTTC
TRBJ1-1,.,TRBV23-1,.,CASSQSQQHTEAFF,TGCGCCAGCAGTCAATCGCAACAGCACACTGAAGCTTTCTTT
TRBJ2-2,.,TRBV19,.,CATPGSPSANTGELFF,TGTGCCACCCCGGGAAGCCCATCGGCGAACACCGGGGAGCTGTTTTTT
TRBJ1-1,.,TRBV19,few,CASSVTDTLNTEAFF,TGTGCCAGTAGCGTAACGGACACGCTGAACACTGAAGCTTTCTTT
TRBJ1-4,TRBD1,TRBV7-2,.,CASSLAPGTGLKLFF,TGTGCCAGCAGTCTTGCTCCCGGGACAGGGTTAAAACTGTTTTTT
TRBJ2-1,.,TRBV7-8,few,CASSLLDYTNSYNEQFF,TGTGCCAGCAGCTTATTGGACTATACTAACTCCTACAATGAGCAGTTCTTC
TRBJ2-5,TRBD2,TRBV7-2,.,CASSAGLARALETQYF,TGTGCCAGCAGCGCGGGACTAGCGCGAGCCTTAGAGACCCAGTACTTC
TRBJ1-5,.,TRBV19,.,CASSIMSGGALGQPQHF,TGTGCCAGTAGTATAATGAGTGGGGGGGCGCTCGGTCAGCCCCAGCATTTT
TRBJ2-1,.,TRBV7-2,.,CASSFLQGRGGNEQFF,TGTGCCAGCAGCTTCCTGCAGGGGAGGGGGGGTAATGAGCAGTTCTTC
TRBJ1-6,.,TRBV11-2,.,CASRPLQGAPTSPLHF,TGTGCCAGCAGGCCGCTACAGGGAGCCCCGACTTCACCCCTCCACTTT
TRBJ1-5,TRBD1,TRBV27,few,CASSLRQGRNQPQHF,TGTGCCAGCAGTCTACGACAGGGCCGCAATCAGCCCCAGCATTTT
TRBJ2-7,TRBD1,TRBV3-1/TRBV3-2,.,CASSHYGQGLFYEQYF,TGTGCCAGCAGCCATTACGGACAGGGTCTCTTCTACGAGCAGTACTTC
TRBJ1-1,TRBD1,TRBV25-1,.,CASSESWTGTPNTEAFF,TGTGCCAGCAGTGAATCTTGGACAGGGACACCGAACACTGAAGCTTTCTTT
TRBJ2-3,TRBD2,TRBV6-2/TRBV6-3,.,CASSLPGLGTDTQYF,TGTGCCAGCAGTCTCCCGGGACTAGGAACAGATACGCAGTATTTT
TRBJ1-1,TRBD1,TRBV4-3,.,CASSQYQGGLEAFF,TGCGCCAGCAGCCAGTACCAGGGGGGCCTTGAAGCTTTCTTT